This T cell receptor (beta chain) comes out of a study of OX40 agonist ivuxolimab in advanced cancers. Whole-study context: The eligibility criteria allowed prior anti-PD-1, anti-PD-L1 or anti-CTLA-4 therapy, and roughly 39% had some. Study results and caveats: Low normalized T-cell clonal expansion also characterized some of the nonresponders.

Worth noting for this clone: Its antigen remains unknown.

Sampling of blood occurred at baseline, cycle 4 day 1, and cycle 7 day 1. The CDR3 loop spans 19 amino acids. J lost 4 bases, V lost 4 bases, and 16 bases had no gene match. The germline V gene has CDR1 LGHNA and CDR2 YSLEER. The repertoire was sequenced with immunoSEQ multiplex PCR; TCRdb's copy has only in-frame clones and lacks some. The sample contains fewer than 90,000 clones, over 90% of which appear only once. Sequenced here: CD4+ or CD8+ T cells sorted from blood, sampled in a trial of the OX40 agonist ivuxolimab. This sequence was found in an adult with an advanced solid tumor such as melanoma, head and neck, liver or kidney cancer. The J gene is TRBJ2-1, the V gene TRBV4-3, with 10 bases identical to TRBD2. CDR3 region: CASSLRSVGAGGLYNEQFF. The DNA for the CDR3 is TGCGCCAGCAGCCTCCGCAGTGTCGGAGCGGGGGGGCTTTACAATGAGCAGTTCTTC.